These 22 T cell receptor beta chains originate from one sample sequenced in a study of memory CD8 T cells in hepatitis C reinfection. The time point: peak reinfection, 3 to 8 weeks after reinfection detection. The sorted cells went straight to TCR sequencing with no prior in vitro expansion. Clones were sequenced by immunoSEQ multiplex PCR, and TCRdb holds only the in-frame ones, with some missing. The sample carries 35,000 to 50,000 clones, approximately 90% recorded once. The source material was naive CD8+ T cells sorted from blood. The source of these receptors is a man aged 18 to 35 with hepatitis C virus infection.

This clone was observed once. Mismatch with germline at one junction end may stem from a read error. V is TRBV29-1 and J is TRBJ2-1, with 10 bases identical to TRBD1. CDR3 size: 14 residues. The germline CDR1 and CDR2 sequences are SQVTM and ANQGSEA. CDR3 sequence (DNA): TGCAGCGTCGAAGATGACAGGGGGCGAAATGAGCAGTTCTTC. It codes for CSVEDDRGRNEQFF.

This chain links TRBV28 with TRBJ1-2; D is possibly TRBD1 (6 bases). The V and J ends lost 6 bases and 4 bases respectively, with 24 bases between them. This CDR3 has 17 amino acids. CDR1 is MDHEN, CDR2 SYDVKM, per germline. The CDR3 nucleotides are TGTGCCAGCAGCCTACTATTCGAAGGACAGCCCTCCTATGGCTACACCTTC. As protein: CASSLLFEGQPSYGYTF.

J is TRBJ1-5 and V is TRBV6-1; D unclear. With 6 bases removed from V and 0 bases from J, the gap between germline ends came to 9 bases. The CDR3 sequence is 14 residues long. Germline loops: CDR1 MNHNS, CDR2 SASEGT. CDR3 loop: CASSSDTSNQPQHF. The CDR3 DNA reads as TGTGCCAGCAGCTCTGACACTAGCAATCAGCCCCAGCATTTT.

CDR3 protein: CASSIGGEQFF. The CDR3 DNA sequence: TGTGCCAGTAGTATTGGGGGCGAGCAGTTCTTC. The chain links TRBV19 to TRBJ2-1, with D possibly being TRBD1 (6 bases). Trimming removed 3 bases at V and 10 bases at J, with 7 bases between. CDR1 and CDR2 from the germline V gene are LNHDA and SQIVND (reference sequence). This CDR3 region has 11 residues.

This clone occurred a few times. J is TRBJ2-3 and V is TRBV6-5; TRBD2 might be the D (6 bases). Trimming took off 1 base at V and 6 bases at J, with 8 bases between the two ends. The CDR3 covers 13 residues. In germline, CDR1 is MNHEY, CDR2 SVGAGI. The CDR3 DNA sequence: TGTGCCAGCAGTTACTACGGGAGTGATACGCAGTATTTT. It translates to CASSYYGSDTQYF.

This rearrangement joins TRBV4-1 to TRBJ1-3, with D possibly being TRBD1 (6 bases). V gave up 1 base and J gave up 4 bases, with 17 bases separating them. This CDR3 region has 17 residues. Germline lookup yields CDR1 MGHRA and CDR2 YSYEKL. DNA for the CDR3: TGCGCCAGCAGCCAAGCTATTACCTGGGGGCGGGGAAACACCATATATTTT. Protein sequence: CASSQAITWGRGNTIYF.

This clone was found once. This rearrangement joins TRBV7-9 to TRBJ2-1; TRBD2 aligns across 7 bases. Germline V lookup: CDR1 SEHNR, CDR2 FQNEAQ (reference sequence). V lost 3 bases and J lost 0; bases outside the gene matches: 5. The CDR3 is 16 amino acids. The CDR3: CASSFLGGDSYNEQFF. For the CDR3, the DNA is TGTGCCAGCAGCTTCCTTGGGGGGGACTCCTACAATGAGCAGTTCTTC.

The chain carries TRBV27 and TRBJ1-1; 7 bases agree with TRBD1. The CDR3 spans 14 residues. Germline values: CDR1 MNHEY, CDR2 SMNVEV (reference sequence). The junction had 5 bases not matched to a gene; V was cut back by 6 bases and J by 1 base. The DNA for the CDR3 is TGTGCCAGCAGCTGGGACAGAGGGAACACTGAAGCTTTCTTT. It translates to CASSWDRGNTEAFF.

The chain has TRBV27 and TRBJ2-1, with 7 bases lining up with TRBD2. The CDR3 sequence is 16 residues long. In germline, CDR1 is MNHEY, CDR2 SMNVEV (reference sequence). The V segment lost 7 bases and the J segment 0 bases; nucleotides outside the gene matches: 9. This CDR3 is CASTALATSSYNEQFF. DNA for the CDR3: TGTGCCAGCACCGCACTAGCGACGAGCTCCTACAATGAGCAGTTCTTC.

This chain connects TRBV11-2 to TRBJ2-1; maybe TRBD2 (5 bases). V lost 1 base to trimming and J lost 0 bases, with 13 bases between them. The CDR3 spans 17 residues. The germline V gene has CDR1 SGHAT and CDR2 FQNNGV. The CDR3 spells CASSLVVGISSYNEQFF. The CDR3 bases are TGTGCCAGCAGCTTAGTAGTCGGGATTAGCTCCTACAATGAGCAGTTCTTC.

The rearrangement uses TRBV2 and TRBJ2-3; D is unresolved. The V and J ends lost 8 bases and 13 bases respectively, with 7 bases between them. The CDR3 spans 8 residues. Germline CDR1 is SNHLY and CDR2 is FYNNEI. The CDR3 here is CASSPEYF. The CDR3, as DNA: TGTGCCAGCTCTCCAGAGTATTTT.

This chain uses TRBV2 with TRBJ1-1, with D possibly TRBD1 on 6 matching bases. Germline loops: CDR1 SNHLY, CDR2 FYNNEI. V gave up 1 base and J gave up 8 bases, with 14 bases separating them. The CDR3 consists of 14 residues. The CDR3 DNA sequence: TGTGCCAGCAGTGAAGGGTGGGGGGGCCACGAAGCTTTCTTT. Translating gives CASSEGWGGHEAFF.

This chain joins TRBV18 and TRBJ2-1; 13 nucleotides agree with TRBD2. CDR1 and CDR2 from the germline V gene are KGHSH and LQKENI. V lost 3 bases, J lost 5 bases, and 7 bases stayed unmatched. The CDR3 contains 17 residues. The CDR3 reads CASSPPLAGGPDNEQFF. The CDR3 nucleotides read TGTGCCAGCTCACCCCCACTAGCGGGAGGGCCCGACAATGAGCAGTTCTTC.

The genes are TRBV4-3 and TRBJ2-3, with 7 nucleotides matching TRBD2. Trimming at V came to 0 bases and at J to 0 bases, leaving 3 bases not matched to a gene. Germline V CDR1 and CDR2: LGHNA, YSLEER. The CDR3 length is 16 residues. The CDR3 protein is CASSQDWGGSTDTQYF. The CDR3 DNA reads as TGCGCCAGCAGCCAAGATTGGGGGGGGAGCACAGATACGCAGTATTTT.

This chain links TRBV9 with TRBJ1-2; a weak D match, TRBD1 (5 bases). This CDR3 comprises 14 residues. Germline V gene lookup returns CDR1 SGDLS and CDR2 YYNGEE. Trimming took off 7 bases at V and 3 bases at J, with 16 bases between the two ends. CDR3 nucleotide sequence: TGTGCCAGCGGGGGTAACGGACTACACTATGGCTACACCTTC. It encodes CASGGNGLHYGYTF.

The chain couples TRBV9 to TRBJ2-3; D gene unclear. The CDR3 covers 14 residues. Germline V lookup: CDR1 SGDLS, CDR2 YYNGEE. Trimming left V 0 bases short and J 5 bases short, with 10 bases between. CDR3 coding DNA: TGTGCCAGCAGCGTAGATGGCTTAATAGATACGCAGTATTTT. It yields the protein CASSVDGLIDTQYF.

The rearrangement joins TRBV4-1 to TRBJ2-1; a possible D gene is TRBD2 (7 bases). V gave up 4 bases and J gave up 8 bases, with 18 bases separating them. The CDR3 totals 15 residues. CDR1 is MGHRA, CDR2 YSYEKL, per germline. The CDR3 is CASSLLTGGMDEQFF. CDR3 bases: TGCGCCAGCAGCCTTTTAACGGGGGGCATGGATGAGCAGTTCTTC.

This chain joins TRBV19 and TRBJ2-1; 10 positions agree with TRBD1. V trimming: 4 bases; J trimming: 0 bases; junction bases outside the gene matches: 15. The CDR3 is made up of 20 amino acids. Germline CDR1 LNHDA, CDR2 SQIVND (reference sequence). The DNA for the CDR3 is TGTGCCAGTAGTAACCTCTTCGGGACAGGGGCGCTGAGCTCCTACAATGAGCAGTTCTTC. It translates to CASSNLFGTGALSSYNEQFF.

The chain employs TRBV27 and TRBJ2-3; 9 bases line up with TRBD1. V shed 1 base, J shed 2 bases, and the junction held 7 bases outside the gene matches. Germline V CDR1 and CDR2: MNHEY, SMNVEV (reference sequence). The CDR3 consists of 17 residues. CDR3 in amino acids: CASSLFGQGHPTDTQYF. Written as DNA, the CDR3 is TGTGCCAGCAGTTTATTCGGACAGGGGCACCCCACAGATACGCAGTATTTT.

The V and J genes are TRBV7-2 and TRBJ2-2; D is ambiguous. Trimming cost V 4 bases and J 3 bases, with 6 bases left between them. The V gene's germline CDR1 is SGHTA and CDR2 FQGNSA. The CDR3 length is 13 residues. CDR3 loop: CASSSMYTGELFF. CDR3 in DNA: TGTGCCAGCAGCTCTATGTACACCGGGGAGCTGTTTTTT.

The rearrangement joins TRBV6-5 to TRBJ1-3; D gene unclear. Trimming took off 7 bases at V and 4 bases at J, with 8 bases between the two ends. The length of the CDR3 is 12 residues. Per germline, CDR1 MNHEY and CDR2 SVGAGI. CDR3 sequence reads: CASINSGNTIYF. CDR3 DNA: TGTGCCAGCATCAACTCGGGAAACACCATATATTTT.

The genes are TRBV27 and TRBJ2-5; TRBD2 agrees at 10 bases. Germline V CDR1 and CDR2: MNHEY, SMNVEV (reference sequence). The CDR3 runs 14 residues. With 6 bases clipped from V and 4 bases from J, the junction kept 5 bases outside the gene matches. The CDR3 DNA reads TGTGCCAGCAGGCTAGCGGGAGCCCCAGAGACCCAGTACTTC. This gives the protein CASRLAGAPETQYF.